This entry is about one T cell receptor beta chain. This sample is drawn from a study of OX40 agonist ivuxolimab in advanced cancers. TCRdb's table, derived via immunoSEQ multiplex PCR, lists solely in-frame clones and lacks some. Here the sample spans approximately 79,000 clones, approximately 95% being singletons. CDR3 length: 15 amino acids. CDR1 SEHNR and CDR2 FQNEAQ come from the germline V gene (reference sequence). V gave up 5 bases and J gave up 5 bases; unmatched junction bases: 7. V gene TRBV7-9 combines with J gene TRBJ1-5; TRBD1 aligns across 9 bases. The TCR sequence derives from an adult with an advanced solid tumor such as melanoma, head and neck, liver or kidney cancer. This material consisted of CD4+ or CD8+ T cells sorted from blood, taken in a trial of the OX40 agonist ivuxolimab. CDR3 amino acids: CASSRDRVGDQPQHF. CDR3 DNA sequence: TGTGCCAGCAGCCGGGACAGGGTTGGGGATCAGCCCCAGCATTTT.